Described below is a single TCR beta chain sequence and its context. Its antigen remains unidentified. Base qualities are not recorded, but no much larger clone differs from it by a single base. TCRbeta CDR3 regions were amplified from genomic DNA by means of the immunoSEQ Assay, a bias-controlled multiplex PCR. As for how the authors treated the data: The number of nucleated cells in each sample was estimated from the amplification of reference gene primers within the assay. To quantify the absolute abundance of each unique TCRbeta CDR3 rearrangement, sequence reads were collapsed and filtered. For each sample, productive Simpson clonality was calculated by taking the square root of Simpson's diversity index across productive rearrangements. TCRdb took over this immuneACCESS table, retaining in-frame rearrangements with V and J assigned. Such tables are incomplete; in checked studies, under half of the missing clones stem from an unresolved V gene, and the remainder is unexplained. V and J calls and clone size are as listed in that table; D and trimming were resolved from the DNA. The sample records almost 250,000 clones, roughly 89% of which are singletons. The ten largest clones represent around 4% of the sample.

The data were taken from a study of blood T cell repertoires in COVID-19 (dated by TCRdb to the early 2020s). Study-wide context: Collaborator samples came from the United States, Italy and Spain and covered acute and convalescent phases of COVID-19. The material from the prospective study consisted of cDNA or gDNA derived from T cells, B-cell-depleted T cells, or PBMCs. Subjects who had been exposed to COVID-19, were actively infected with it, or had recovered from it provided the deeply sampled blood TCRbeta repertoires that made up the dataset. A freely available public database, intended as a resource for researchers studying the immune response to SARS-CoV-2, is where the repertoires were released. The samples were drawn from two sources: the first 160 participants of the ongoing ImmuneRACE study, and over 950 subjects contributed by 6 global collaborators. Nearly every sample came with metadata listing a de-identified subject ID, COVID-19 status, age in years and sex. Where available, HLA class I and class II types were obtained from metadata supplied by the sample provider rather than from assay-based typing.

Enrolling through a virtual design, the prospective study's participants ranged in age from roughly 18 to 90 years and lived across roughly 23 United States geographic areas. In the prospective study, participants were assigned to cohorts based on the clinical history participants reported in a screening survey and a study questionnaire. ImmuneRACE Cohort 3 recovered participants were defined by two consecutive negative NP/OP PCR tests, healthcare professional clearance, or symptom resolution. In the prospective study, mobile phlebotomists collected whole blood, serum and a nasopharyngeal or oropharyngeal swab from each participant. Participants in the prospective study had the option to provide additional blood draws and questionnaires over a roughly 2-month period. Before DNA extraction, blood samples from the prospective study were shipped at room temperature or frozen. What the study reported, not specific to this receptor: Clinical and demographic metadata were provided uncurated, with the amount varying by source and participant.

The CDR3 measures 14 amino acids from cysteine to phenylalanine. CDR3 DNA only is kept here, 42 bases in frame from base 1. Sequences MNHEY (CDR1) and SMNVEV (CDR2) are obtained from the germline V gene (reference sequence). At the junction V is shortened by 4 bases and J by 2 bases; bases outside the gene matches: 2. Sample: PBMCs or T cells enriched from blood (not recorded which). The sequence links TRBV27 to TRBJ2-1, and TRBD2 matches 7 of the central bases. The source is a woman aged 25-40 years who had recovered from COVID-19. The DNA sequence is TGTGCCAGCAGTTGGGGGGGAACCTACAATGAGCAGTTCTTC. The resulting protein is CASSWGGTYNEQFF.